These 24 T cell receptor beta chains originate from one sample sequenced in a study of T cells in Graves' hyperthyroidism and ophthalmopathy. RNA transcripts served as the template for amplifying TCR beta CDR3 regions. Initially, a first-round RT-PCR of the TCR CDR3 employed the HTBI primer set. TCRdb passed the multiplex PCR reads through MiXCR, listing each CDR3 protein once. This table holds about 96,000 distinct CDR3 sequences, about 51% found once. Sequencing was done on a sample of blood. The receptors come from a woman aged 40-49 years with Graves' hyperthyroidism.

This clonotype was recorded many times. This chain uses TRBV9 with TRBJ2-7, with 10 bases matching TRBD1. The V segment lost 3 bases and the J segment 5 bases; nucleotides outside the gene matches: 14. The CDR3 is 17 residues long. Germline CDR1 SGDLS, CDR2 YYNGEE. CDR3 DNA: TGTGCCAGCAGCGCCCGGGACAGGGGAACCTCAGTGAACGAGCAGTACTTC. The encoded protein is CASSARDRGTSVNEQYF.

The chain links TRBV7-9 to TRBJ1-2, with D unresolved. Germline CDR1 and CDR2: SEHNR and FQNEAQ (reference sequence). The V gene lost 3 bases and the J gene lost 8 bases, with 16 bases spanning the gap. The CDR3 length is 14 residues. The CDR3 coding sequence is TGTGCCAGCAGCTTGAACGGGAGGAGGGAAGGCTACACCTTC. Translating gives CASSLNGRREGYTF. The whole variable domain, filled in from reference TRBV7-9 and TRBJ1-2, reads DTGVSQNPRHKITKRGQNVTFRCDPISEHNRLYWYRQTLGQGPEFLTYFQNEAQLEKSRLLSDRFSAERPKGSFSTLEIQRTEQGDSAMYLCASSLNGRREGYTFGSGTRLTVV.

This clonotype was recorded many times. The chain combines TRBV2 with TRBJ2-7; 8 nucleotides align to TRBD2. Trimming removed 3 bases from V and 6 bases from J; junction bases left unmatched: 1. The CDR3 has 12 residues. Germline V gives CDR1 SNHLY, CDR2 FYNNEI. The CDR3 sequence: CASSDGRVEQYF. CDR3 bases: TGTGCCAGCAGTGACGGGAGGGTCGAGCAGTACTTC. The whole variable domain, filled in from reference TRBV2 and TRBJ2-7, reads EPEVTQTPSHQVTQMGQEVILRCVPISNHLYFYWYRQILGQKVEFLVSFYNNEISEKSEIFDDQFSVERPDGSNFTLKIRSTKLEDSAMYFCASSDGRVEQYFGPGTRLTVT.

The table lists this clonotype with many counts. The chain uses TRBV5-5 and TRBJ2-2, with D tentatively TRBD2 (6 bases). Trimming took off 4 bases at V and 0 bases at J, with 10 bases between the two ends. Germline lookup yields CDR1 SGHKS and CDR2 YYEKEE (reference sequence). The CDR3 is made up of 15 amino acids. CDR3 coding DNA: TGTGCCAGCAGCGCGGGAAGTACGAACACCGGGGAGCTGTTTTTT. As protein: CASSAGSTNTGELFF.

The V call is TRBV19, the J call TRBJ1-5; 7 nucleotides agree with TRBD1. V trimming: 4 bases; J trimming: 1 base; junction bases outside the gene matches: 1. CDR1 is LNHDA, CDR2 SQIVND, per germline (reference sequence). CDR3 length equals 14 residues. CDR3 protein: CASSTQGSNQPQHF. The CDR3 nucleotides are TGTGCCAGTAGTACACAGGGGAGCAATCAGCCCCAGCATTTT. Using reference TRBV19 and TRBJ1-5 for the parts outside the CDR3, the full variable domain is DGGITQSPKYLFRKEGQNVTLSCEQNLNHDAMYWYRQDPGQGLRLIYYSQIVNDFQKGDIAEGYSVSREKKESFPLTVTSAQKNPTAFYLCASSTQGSNQPQHFGDGTRLSIL.

This clonotype was seen at least ten times. CDR3 sequence: CASSEVRWYTGELFF. The CDR3 bases are TGTGCCAGCAGTGAAGTGCGATGGTACACCGGGGAGCTGTTTTTT. The chain recombines TRBV6-1 with TRBJ2-2; D gene ambiguous. Trimming cost V 1 base and J 3 bases, with 9 bases left between them. CDR3 length: 15 residues. Germline V lookup: CDR1 MNHNS, CDR2 SASEGT.

This sequence joins TRBV10-3 and TRBJ1-5, with 12 bases fitting TRBD1. The junction had 3 bases not matched to a gene; V was cut back by 1 base and J by 5 bases. The CDR3 contains 16 residues. Germline loops: CDR1 ENHRY, CDR2 SYGVKD. CDR3 amino acids: CAISEWGTGGHQPQHF. CDR3 nucleotide sequence: TGTGCCATCAGTGAGTGGGGGACAGGGGGCCATCAGCCCCAGCATTTT.

This chain uses TRBV10-1 with TRBJ1-1; 8 bases line up with TRBD1. CDR1 is WNHNN, CDR2 SYGVQD, per germline (reference sequence). The CDR3 is 9 amino acids. Trimming took 9 bases from V and 11 from J; bases not matched to a gene: 2. In nucleotides, the CDR3 is TGCGCCAGGGACAGGGTGGCTTTCTTT. Translated: CARDRVAFF.

This clonotype was seen at least ten times. V usage is TRBV19 and J usage is TRBJ1-2; possible D gene TRBD1, 5 bases. The CDR3 is 13 amino acids. The V end was cut by 7 bases, the J end by 6 bases, with 15 bases between. Germline V gene sequence: CDR1 LNHDA, CDR2 SQIVND (reference sequence). The CDR3 loop is CASTGNSVNGYTF. The CDR3 coding sequence is TGTGCCAGTACAGGGAACTCGGTGAATGGCTACACCTTC.

This clonotype occurred many times. The V gene is TRBV13, the J gene TRBJ1-2; D unclear. Looked up from germline, CDR1 is PRHDT and CDR2 is FYEKMQ (reference sequence). This CDR3 region has 12 residues. Between the trimmed V and J ends, which lost 2 bases and 5 bases, there was a span of 6 bases. CDR3 residues: CASSLRGYGYTF. The CDR3 DNA reads TGTGCCAGCAGCTTACGAGGGTATGGCTACACCTTC.

This clonotype was detected only a few times. This sequence joins TRBV15 and TRBJ2-2, with TRBD2 as a possible D gene (6 bases). Germline assignment: CDR1 LNHNV and CDR2 YYDKDF (reference sequence). V was clipped by 3 bases and J by 7 bases, with 6 bases between them. This CDR3 has 12 residues. CDR3 DNA: TGTGCCACCAGCAGGGGGGGCGGGGAGCTGTTTTTT. It is translated as CATSRGGGELFF.

As regards this clonotype: The conserved final phenylalanine or tryptophan is absent from the CDR3, which likely points to a read error. No DNA is shown, since the ends of the CDR3 on it are uncertain; the CDR3 is the one TCRdb lists. This sequence joins TRBV7-2 and TRBJ2-5; TRBD2, the table's D call, was not compared with the DNA. Germline loops: CDR1 SGHTA, CDR2 FQGNSA. The length of the CDR3 is 8 amino acids, counting both ends. The CDR3 spells CASSGLAG.

This clonotype was seen many times. This chain joins TRBV9 and TRBJ2-7; TRBD2 agrees at 8 bases. Trimming cost V 4 bases and J 3 bases; bases outside gene matches: 9. The CDR3 totals 15 residues. CDR1 and CDR2 from the germline V gene are SGDLS and YYNGEE. In DNA form, the CDR3 reads TGTGCCAGCAGCCGGGAGGGAGCTCCCTACTACGAGCAGTACTTC. It specifies CASSREGAPYYEQYF.

Here the CDR3 DNA reads TGCAGCGTGGCCGGGGGGTGGAACACTGAAGCTTTCTTT. This translates into CSVAGGWNTEAFF. This chain links TRBV29-1 with TRBJ1-1, with D perhaps matching TRBD1 (5 bases). Per germline, CDR1 SQVTM and CDR2 ANQGSEA. The CDR3 has 13 residues. Trimming removed 6 bases from V and 1 base from J, with 12 bases in between.

This clonotype occurred many times. This chain uses TRBV12-3 or TRBV12-4 with TRBJ2-7; D call uncertain. V gave up 5 bases and J gave up 2 bases, with 13 bases separating them. CDR3 length: 14 residues. The CDR3 protein is CASSPAASTYEQYF. CDR3 in DNA: TGTGCCAGCAGTCCGGCAGCCTCAACCTACGAGCAGTACTTC.

The rearrangement uses TRBV6-5 and TRBJ1-2; D possibly corresponds to TRBD1 (6 bases). Germline CDR1 is MNHEY and CDR2 is SVGAGI. The CDR3 totals 16 residues. The V gene lost 1 base and the J gene lost 0 bases, with 12 bases spanning the gap. CDR3 region: CASSYFGGTSNYGYTF. The CDR3 region has the DNA TGTGCCAGCAGTTACTTCGGGGGGACATCTAACTATGGCTACACCTTC.

This clonotype was seen a few times. One junction end does not reproduce the germline sequence, and a read error may be involved. The gene calls are TRBV19 and TRBJ1-1; 7 bases fit TRBD1. The germline gives CDR1 LNHDA, CDR2 SQIVND (reference sequence). This CDR3 is 14 amino acids long. CDR3 sequence (DNA): TGTGCCAGTAGTATGGAGGGGGCGCGGGGTGAAGCTTCCTTT. Amino acids: CASSMEGARGEASF.

This clonotype was found once. This chain links TRBV7-9 with TRBJ1-6, with TRBD1 as a possible D gene (5 bases). Trimming pared 3 bases from V and 16 bases from J, leaving 10 bases between. The germline CDR1 and CDR2 sequences are SEHNR and FQNEAQ (reference sequence). CDR3 length: 11 residues. This CDR3 is CASSLGRTLHF. In DNA form, the CDR3 reads TGTGCCAGCAGCTTGGGACGGACTCTCCACTTT.

The CDR3 DNA follows: TGTGCCAGCAGCTCCCAGGGGGCGCTTGGGGCCAACGTCCTGACTTTC. Translating gives CASSSQGALGANVLTF. This sequence joins TRBV7-2 and TRBJ2-6; 8 bases line up with TRBD1. CDR3 size: 16 residues. Germline V gene sequence: CDR1 SGHTA, CDR2 FQGNSA. Trimming at V came to 4 bases and at J to 3 bases, leaving 5 bases not matched to a gene.

The table lists this clonotype with many counts. The genes are TRBV12-3 or TRBV12-4 and TRBJ2-5; TRBD2 might be the D (6 bases). The CDR3 sequence is 14 residues long. Trimming pared 3 bases from V and 6 bases from J, leaving 14 bases between. The CDR3 sequence: CASSFAEGRQTQYF. As DNA, the CDR3 is TGTGCCAGCAGTTTCGCGGAGGGACGGCAGACCCAGTACTTC.

The DNA of the CDR3 is TGCAGTGCTAGAGCCCTCGGACTAGCGGGAGCCCACTCCTACGAGCAGTACTTC. This gives the protein CSARALGLAGAHSYEQYF. This chain uses TRBV20-1 with TRBJ2-7, with TRBD2 matching 13 bases. This CDR3 comprises 18 residues. In germline, CDR1 is DFQATT, CDR2 SNEGSKA (reference sequence). With 1 base clipped from V and 0 bases from J, the junction kept 9 bases outside the gene matches.

This clonotype has a count of ten or more. This chain joins TRBV7-2 and TRBJ2-5; D call uncertain. The CDR3 spans 16 residues. Per the germline V gene, CDR1 is SGHTA and CDR2 is FQGNSA. Between the trimmed V and J ends, which lost 0 bases and 1 base, there was a span of 12 bases. CDR3 amino acids: CASSLAHDWGQETQYF. The CDR3 DNA sequence: TGTGCCAGCAGCTTAGCCCATGACTGGGGCCAAGAGACCCAGTACTTC.

A word on this clonotype: The junction shows a germline mismatch at one end, possibly a read error. The chain employs TRBV7-2 and TRBJ2-7; D perhaps matches TRBD2 (6 bases). The CDR3 extends over 12 amino acids. Germline lookup yields CDR1 SGHTA and CDR2 FQGNSA. The CDR3 loop is CASSKTRNERYF. In nucleotides, the CDR3 is TGCGCCAGCAGCAAGACTAGGAACGAGCGGTACTTC.

The chain combines TRBV15 with TRBJ1-1; 9 nucleotides match TRBD1. With 3 bases clipped from V and 4 bases from J, the junction kept 3 bases outside the gene matches. Germline assignment: CDR1 LNHNV and CDR2 YYDKDF (reference sequence). There are 14 residues in the CDR3. Written as DNA, the CDR3 is TGTGCCACCAGCAGCGGGACAGGGTTCACTGAAGCTTTCTTT. Protein product: CATSSGTGFTEAFF.